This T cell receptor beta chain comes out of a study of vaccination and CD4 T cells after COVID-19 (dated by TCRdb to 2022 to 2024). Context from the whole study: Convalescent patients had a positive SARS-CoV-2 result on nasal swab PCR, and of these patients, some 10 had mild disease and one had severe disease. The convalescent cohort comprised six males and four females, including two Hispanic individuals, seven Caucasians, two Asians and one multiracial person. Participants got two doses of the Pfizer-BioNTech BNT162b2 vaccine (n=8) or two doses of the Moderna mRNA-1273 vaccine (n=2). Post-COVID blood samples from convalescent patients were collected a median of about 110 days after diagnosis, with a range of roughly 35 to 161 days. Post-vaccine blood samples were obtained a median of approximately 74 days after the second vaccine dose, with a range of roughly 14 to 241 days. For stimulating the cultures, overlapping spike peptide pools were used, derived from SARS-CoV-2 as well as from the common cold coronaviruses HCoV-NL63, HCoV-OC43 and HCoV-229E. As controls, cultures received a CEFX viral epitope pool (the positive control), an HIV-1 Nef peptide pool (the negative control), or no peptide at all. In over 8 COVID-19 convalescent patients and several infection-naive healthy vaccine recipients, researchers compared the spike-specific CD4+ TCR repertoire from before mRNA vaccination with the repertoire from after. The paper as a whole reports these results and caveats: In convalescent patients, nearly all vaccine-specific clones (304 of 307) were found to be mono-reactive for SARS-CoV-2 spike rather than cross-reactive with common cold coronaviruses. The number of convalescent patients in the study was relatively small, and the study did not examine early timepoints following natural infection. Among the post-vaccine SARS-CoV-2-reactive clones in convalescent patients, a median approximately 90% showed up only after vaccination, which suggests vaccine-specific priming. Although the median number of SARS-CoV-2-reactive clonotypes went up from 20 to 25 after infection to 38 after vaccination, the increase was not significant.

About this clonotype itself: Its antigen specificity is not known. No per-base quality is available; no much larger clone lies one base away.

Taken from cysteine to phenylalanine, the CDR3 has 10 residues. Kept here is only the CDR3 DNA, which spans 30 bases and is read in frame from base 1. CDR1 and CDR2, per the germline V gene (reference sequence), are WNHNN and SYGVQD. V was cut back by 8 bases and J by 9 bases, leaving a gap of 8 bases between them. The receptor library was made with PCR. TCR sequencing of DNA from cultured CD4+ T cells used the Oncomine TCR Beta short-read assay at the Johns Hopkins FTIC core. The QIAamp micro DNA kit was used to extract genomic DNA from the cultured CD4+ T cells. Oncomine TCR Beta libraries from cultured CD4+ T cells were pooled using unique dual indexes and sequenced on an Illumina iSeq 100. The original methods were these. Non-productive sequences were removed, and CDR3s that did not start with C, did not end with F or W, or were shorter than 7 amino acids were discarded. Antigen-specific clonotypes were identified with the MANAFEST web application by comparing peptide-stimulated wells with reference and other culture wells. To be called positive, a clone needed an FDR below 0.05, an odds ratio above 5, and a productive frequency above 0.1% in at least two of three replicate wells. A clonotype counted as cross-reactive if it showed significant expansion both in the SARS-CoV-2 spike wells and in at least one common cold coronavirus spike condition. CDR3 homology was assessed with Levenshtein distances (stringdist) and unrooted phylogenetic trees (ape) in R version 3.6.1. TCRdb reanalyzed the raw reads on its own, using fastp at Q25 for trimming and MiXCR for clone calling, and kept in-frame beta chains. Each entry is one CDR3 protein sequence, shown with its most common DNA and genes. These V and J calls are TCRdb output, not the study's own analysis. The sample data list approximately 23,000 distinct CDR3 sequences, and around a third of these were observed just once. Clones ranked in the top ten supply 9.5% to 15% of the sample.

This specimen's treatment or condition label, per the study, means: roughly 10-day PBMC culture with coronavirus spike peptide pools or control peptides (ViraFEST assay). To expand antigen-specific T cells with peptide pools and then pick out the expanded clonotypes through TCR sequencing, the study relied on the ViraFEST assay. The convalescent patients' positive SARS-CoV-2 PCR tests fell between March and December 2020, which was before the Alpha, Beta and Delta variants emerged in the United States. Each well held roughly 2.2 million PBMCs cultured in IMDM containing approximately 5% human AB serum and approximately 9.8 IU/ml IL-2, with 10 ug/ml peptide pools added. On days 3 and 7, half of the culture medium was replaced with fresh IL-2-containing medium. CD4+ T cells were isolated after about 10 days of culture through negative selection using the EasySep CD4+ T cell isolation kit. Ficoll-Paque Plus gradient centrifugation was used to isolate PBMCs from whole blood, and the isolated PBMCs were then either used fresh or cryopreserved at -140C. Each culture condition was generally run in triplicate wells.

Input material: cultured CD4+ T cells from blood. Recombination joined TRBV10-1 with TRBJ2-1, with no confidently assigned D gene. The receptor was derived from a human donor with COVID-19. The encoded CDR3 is CASEQFEQFF. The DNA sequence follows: TGCGCCAGCGAACAGTTTGAGCAGTTCTTC.